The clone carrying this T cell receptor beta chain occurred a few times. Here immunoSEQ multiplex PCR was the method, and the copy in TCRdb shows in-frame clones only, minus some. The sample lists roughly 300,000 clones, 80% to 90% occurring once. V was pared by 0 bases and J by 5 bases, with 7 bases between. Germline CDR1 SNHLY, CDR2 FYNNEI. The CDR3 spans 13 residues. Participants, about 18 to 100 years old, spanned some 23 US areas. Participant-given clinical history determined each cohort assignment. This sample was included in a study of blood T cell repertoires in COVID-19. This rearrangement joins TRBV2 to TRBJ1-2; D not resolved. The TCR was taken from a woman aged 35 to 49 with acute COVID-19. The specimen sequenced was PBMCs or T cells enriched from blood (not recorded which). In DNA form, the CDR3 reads TGTGCCAGCAGTGAAGCAGAGAAATATGGCTACACCTTC. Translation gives CASSEAEKYGYTF.